A selection of T cell receptor beta chains follows, all from one sample in a study of CD8+CD57+ T cells in acquired aplastic anemia. In TCRdb, the reads were re-called with MiXCR into one record per CDR3 protein. The table records under 150,000 distinct CDR3 sequences, less than 45% of them present only once. Sequencing was carried out using sorted CD4+, CD8+, or CD8+CD57+ T cells (not recorded which) from PBMCs. These receptors all stem from a human donor in good health, serving as a control. The CDR3 runs from the conserved cysteine through the conserved F or W. D genes are given only for firm matches. Size is stated for part of the rows, as once, few or many counts, or as a class when the clone is expanded.

CDR3aa,CDR3nt,d_gene,j_gene,v_gene,abundance
CATADSSGNRATEAFF,TGTGCCACTGCGGACAGCTCTGGAAACAGGGCCACTGAAGCTTTCTTT,NA,TRBJ1-1,TRBV10-3,NA
CASRTETTDTQYF,TGCGCCAGCAGGACTGAAACCACAGATACGCAGTATTTT,NA,TRBJ2-3,TRBV4-1,many
CASSYARTGGAFF,TGTGCCAGCAGTTACGCTCGGACAGGGGGGGCTTTCTTT,TRBD1,TRBJ1-1,TRBV6-6,many
CASSRGEAGNTIYF,TGTGCCAGTAGTCGGGGGGAAGCTGGAAACACCATATATTTT,NA,TRBJ1-3,TRBV19,many
CSVEERGYEQYF,TGCAGCGTTGAAGAGCGGGGCTACGAGCAGTACTTC,NA,TRBJ2-7,TRBV29-1,few
CASSLGPPEGMNTEAFF,TGTGCCAGCAGCTTAGGGCCCCCGGAGGGAATGAACACTGAAGCTTTCTTT,NA,TRBJ1-1,TRBV7-9,NA
CSARDRQAGGFKQYF,TGCAGTGCTAGAGATCGACAAGCGGGGGGGTTCAAGCAGTACTTC,TRBD2,TRBJ2-7,TRBV20-1,NA
CAIGQGYNEQFF,TGTGCCATCGGACAGGGCTACAATGAGCAGTTCTTC,TRBD1,TRBJ2-1,TRBV10-3,many
CASDIGVGEGYEQYF,TGTGCCAGTGATATCGGGGTCGGGGAAGGCTACGAGCAGTACTTC,NA,TRBJ2-7,TRBV19,NA
CASRQGYQPQHF,TGTGCCAGCAGACAGGGCTATCAGCCCCAGCATTTT,NA,TRBJ1-5,TRBV25-1,many
CASSSSGGARNEQFF,TGTGCCAGCAGTTCCAGCGGGGGGGCCAGGAATGAGCAGTTCTTC,TRBD2,TRBJ2-1,TRBV12-3/TRBV12-4,NA
CASSQGVQGGTDTQYF,TGTGCCAGCAGCCAAGGGGTCCAGGGAGGCACAGATACGCAGTATTTT,NA,TRBJ2-3,TRBV4-2,many
CASSPRMAGTGYNEQFF,TGTGCCAGCTCACCGCGCATGGCCGGGACAGGCTACAATGAGCAGTTCTTC,TRBD1,TRBJ2-1,TRBV25-1,few
CASSRTTSGPYGYTF,TGTGCCAGCAGCAGGACAACCTCAGGGCCCTATGGCTACACCTTC,NA,TRBJ1-2,TRBV14,NA
CASSLTQGRSNTEAFF,TGTGCCAGCAGCTTAACACAGGGGAGGTCAAACACTGAAGCTTTCTTT,TRBD1,TRBJ1-1,TRBV7-8,many
CASSSTALSYNSPLHF,TGTGCCAGCAGCTCGACAGCACTATCCTATAATTCACCCCTCCACTTT,NA,TRBJ1-6,TRBV28,NA
CASSPRSQRQETQYF,TGTGCCAGCAGCCCCCGGTCGCAAAGGCAAGAGACCCAGTACTTC,NA,TRBJ2-5,TRBV5-5,many
CAWSRQGIDGYTF,TGTGCCTGGAGTCGACAGGGCATCGATGGCTACACCTTC,TRBD1,TRBJ1-2,TRBV30,NA
CASSQQGGYGYTF,TGTGCCAGCAGCCAGCAGGGGGGTTATGGCTACACCTTC,TRBD1,TRBJ1-2,TRBV3-1,NA
CSASSHTYGYTF,TGCAGTGCCTCCTCCCACACTTATGGCTACACCTTC,NA,TRBJ1-2,TRBV20-1,NA
CASSLLLLAGQSTDTQYF,TGTGCCAGCAGCTTACTTTTACTAGCGGGACAAAGCACAGATACGCAGTATTTT,TRBD2,TRBJ2-3,TRBV7-9,many
CASSRDSGEGNTEAFF,TGTGCCAGCAGCCGGGACAGCGGTGAGGGGAACACTGAAGCTTTCTTT,TRBD1,TRBJ1-1,TRBV12-3/TRBV12-4,many
CASRREASGGKSGTQYF,TGTGCCAGCAGACGCGAAGCGAGCGGGGGCAAGAGCGGGACCCAGTACTTC,TRBD2,TRBJ2-5,TRBV5-1,few
CASSKEGNSPLHF,TGTGCCAGTAGTAAGGAGGGTAATTCACCCCTCCACTTT,NA,TRBJ1-6,TRBV19,NA
CASSHGPATGELFF,TGTGCCAGCAGCCATGGACCGGCTACCGGGGAGCTGTTTTTT,NA,TRBJ2-2,TRBV3-1,few
CAISELAGRETQYF,TGTGCCATCAGTGAGCTAGCGGGGCGGGAGACCCAGTACTTC,TRBD2,TRBJ2-5,TRBV10-3,NA
CASSPAYEQYF,TGTGCCAGCAGCCCCGCCTACGAGCAGTACTTC,NA,TRBJ2-7,TRBV2,many
CASSRISGPNSYEQYF,TGTGCCAGCAGCCGGATTTCCGGGCCGAACTCCTACGAGCAGTACTTC,NA,TRBJ2-7,TRBV11-2,many
CASSLGGTATDTQYF,TGCGCCAGCAGCTTGGGTGGGACAGCCACAGATACGCAGTATTTT,TRBD1,TRBJ2-3,TRBV5-1,many
CASSFGGEGPYEQYF,TGTGCCAGCAGCTTCGGCGGGGAGGGCCCCTACGAGCAGTACTTC,TRBD2,TRBJ2-7,TRBV4-2,NA
CASSPHVGGGTNNEQFF,TGTGCCAGCAGCCCCCACGTTGGCGGGGGGACTAACAATGAGCAGTTCTTC,TRBD2,TRBJ2-1,TRBV11-2,NA
CPSSSGLADADTQYF,TGTCCCAGCAGCTCAGGACTAGCGGACGCAGATACGCAGTATTTT,TRBD2,TRBJ2-3,TRBV7-7,NA